This TCR beta chain was retrieved from a study of tissue T cells after allogeneic stem cell transplantation. Clones were sequenced by immunoSEQ multiplex PCR, and TCRdb holds only the in-frame ones, with some missing. The sample yields about 8,300 clones, under 55% seen once. This clone is medium-sized by share. As yet, its antigen is unknown. The gene names given are mouse names. The sequence runs out 1 residue before the end of the CDR3; the remainder is reconstructed from the germline J gene. The time point: mouse harvest day 7 after allogeneic transplant. Tail vein injection delivered 10^7 T-cell-depleted bone marrow cells and 10^6 splenic CD5+ T cells. The study, taken as a whole, reports: Within patients, tissue anatomy strongly shaped TCR repertoire composition.

This CDR3 comprises 12 residues. The germline V gene has CDR1 NNHDY and CDR2 SYVADS. V shed 3 bases, J shed 5 bases, and the junction held 0 bases outside the gene matches. This clonotype was obtained from a female BALB/c mouse given C57BL/6 T cells with graft-versus-host disease after an allogeneic hematopoietic cell transplant. Sequenced sample: gut tissue. This chain joins TRBV13-3 and TRBJ2-7; 9 bases are shared with TRBD1. The sequenced CDR3 bases are TGTGCCAGCAGTGGGACAGGGGATGAACAGTAC. Its translation: CASSGTGDEQY. The entire CDR3 sequence reads CASSGTGDEQYF.